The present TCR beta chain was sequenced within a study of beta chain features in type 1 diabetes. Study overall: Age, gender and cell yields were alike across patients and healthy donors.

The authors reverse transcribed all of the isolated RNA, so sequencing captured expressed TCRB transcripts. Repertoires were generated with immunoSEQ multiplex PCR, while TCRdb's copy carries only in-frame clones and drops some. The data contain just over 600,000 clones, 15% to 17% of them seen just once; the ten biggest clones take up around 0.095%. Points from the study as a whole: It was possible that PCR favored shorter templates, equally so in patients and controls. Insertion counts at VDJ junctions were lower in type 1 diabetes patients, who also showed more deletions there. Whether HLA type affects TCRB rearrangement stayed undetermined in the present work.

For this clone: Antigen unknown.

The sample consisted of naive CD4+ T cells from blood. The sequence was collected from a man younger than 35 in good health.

The CDR3 loop is CASKARVITDTQYF. The CDR3 nucleotides read TGTGCCAGTAAGGCCAGGGTAATCACAGATACGCAGTATTTT. The gene calls are TRBV19 and TRBJ2-3; the D gene is possibly TRBD1 (5 bases). CDR3 length: 14 residues. With 7 bases removed from V and 2 bases from J, the gap between germline ends came to 13 bases. The germline V gene has CDR1 LNHDA and CDR2 SQIVND (reference sequence).